This entry features one TCR beta chain sequence. This entry comes from a study of identical twins. One entry per CDR3 protein, called by TCRdb with MiXCR from the 5' RACE reads. This sample carries some 600,000 distinct CDR3 sequences, 7% to 7.5% of them seen once, and the ten largest clones take about 1.5%. This sample was shared with a second study, whose subject was yellow fever vaccine responses in identical twins.

Sequenced: PBMCs. The receptor's source is a woman between 18 and 30 years old in good health.

The CDR3 reads CASSLLGGPTDTQYF. The CDR3 DNA follows: TGTGCCAGCAGTTTATTGGGGGGCCCCACAGATACGCAGTATTTT. V usage is TRBV12-3 or TRBV12-4 and J usage is TRBJ2-3; the D call may be TRBD1 or TRBD2 (6 bases each). CDR3 size: 15 residues. Trimming stripped 2 bases from V and 2 bases from J, with 11 bases between.